In its sample, the clone carrying this T cell receptor (beta chain) was seen a few times. Antigen specificity is unknown. This sample is drawn from a study of cytomegalovirus exposure and HLA in healthy donors. The PCR contained 60 Vbeta and 13 Jbeta primers. The data were produced by immunoSEQ multiplex PCR, yet TCRdb's version contains in-frame clones alone and is incomplete. The top ten clones hold 0.95% to 1% of a sample with 150,000 to 200,000 clones, 82% of them seen once. The CDR3 sequence is 14 residues long. Germline V CDR1 and CDR2: MDHEN, SYDVKM. Trimming took 2 bases from V and 5 from J, leaving 12 bases between them. Notes on the study in general: Several V segments, TRBV6-2 and TRBV6-3 among them, could not be told apart and were dropped.

The J gene is TRBJ1-2, the V gene TRBV28; a weak D match, TRBD1 (6 bases). Sequenced material: PBMCs. The TCR comes from a girl aged 2 to 9 in good health and CMV-seropositive. CDR3 bases: TGTGCCAGCAGTTTAGGGGGGGGCGAGTATGGCTACACCTTC. Its protein is CASSLGGGEYGYTF.